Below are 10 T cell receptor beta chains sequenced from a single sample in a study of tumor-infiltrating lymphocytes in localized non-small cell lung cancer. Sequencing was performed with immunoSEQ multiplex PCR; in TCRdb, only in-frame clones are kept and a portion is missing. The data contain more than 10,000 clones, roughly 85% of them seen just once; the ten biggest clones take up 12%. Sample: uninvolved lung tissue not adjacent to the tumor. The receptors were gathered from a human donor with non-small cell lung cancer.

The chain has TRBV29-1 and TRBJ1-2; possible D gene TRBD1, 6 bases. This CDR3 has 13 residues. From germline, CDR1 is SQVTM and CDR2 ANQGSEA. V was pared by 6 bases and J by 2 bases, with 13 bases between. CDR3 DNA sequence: TGCAGCGTGCAAATCCAGGGGAACTATGGCTACACCTTC. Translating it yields CSVQIQGNYGYTF.

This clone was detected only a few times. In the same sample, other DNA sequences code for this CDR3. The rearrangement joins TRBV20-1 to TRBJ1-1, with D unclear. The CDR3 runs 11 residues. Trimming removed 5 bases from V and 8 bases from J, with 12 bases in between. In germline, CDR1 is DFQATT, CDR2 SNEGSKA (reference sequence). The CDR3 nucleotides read TGCAGTGCTTCGGGCGGCAGGGAAGCTTTCTTT. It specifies CSASGGREAFF.

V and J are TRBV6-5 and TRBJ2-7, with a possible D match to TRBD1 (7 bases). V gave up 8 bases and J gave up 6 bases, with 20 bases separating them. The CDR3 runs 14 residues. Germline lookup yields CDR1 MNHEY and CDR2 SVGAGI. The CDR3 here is CASQGGAGVSEQYF. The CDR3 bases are TGTGCCAGCCAGGGGGGCGCTGGGGTTAGCGAGCAGTACTTC.

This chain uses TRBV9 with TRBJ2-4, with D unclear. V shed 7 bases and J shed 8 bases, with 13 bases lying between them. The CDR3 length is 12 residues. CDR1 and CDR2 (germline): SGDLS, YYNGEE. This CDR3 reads CASADGEDIQYF. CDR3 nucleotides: TGTGCCAGCGCTGACGGCGAGGACATTCAGTACTTC.

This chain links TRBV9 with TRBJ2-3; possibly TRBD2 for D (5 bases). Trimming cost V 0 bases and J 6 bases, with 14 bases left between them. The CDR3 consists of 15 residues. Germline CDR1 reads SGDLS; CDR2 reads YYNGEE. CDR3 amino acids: CASSVGGRPADTQYF. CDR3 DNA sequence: TGTGCCAGCAGCGTAGGCGGGCGGCCCGCGGATACGCAGTATTTT.

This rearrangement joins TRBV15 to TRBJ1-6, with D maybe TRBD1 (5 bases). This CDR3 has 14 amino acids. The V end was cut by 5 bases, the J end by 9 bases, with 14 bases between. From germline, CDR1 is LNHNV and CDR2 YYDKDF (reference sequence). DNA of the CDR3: TGTGCCACCAGCGGGTCAGGGTCGGGTTCACCCCTCCACTTT. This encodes CATSGSGSGSPLHF.

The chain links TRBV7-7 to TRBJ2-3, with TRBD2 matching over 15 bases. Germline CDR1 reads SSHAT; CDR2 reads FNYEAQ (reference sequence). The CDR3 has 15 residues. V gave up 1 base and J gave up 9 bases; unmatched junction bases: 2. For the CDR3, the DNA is TGTGCCAGCAGCTTAGGGACTAGCGGGGGGGCCACGCAGTATTTT. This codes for CASSLGTSGGATQYF.

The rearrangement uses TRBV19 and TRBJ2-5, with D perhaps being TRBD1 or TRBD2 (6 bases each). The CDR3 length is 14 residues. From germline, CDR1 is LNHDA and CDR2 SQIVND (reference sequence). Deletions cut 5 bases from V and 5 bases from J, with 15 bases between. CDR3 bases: TGTGCCAGTAGTGGAGGGACACCCAGTGAGACCCAGTACTTC. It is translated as CASSGGTPSETQYF. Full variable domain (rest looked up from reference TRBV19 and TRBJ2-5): DGGITQSPKYLFRKEGQNVTLSCEQNLNHDAMYWYRQDPGQGLRLIYYSQIVNDFQKGDIAEGYSVSREKKESFPLTVTSAQKNPTAFYLCASSGGTPSETQYFGPGTRLLVL.

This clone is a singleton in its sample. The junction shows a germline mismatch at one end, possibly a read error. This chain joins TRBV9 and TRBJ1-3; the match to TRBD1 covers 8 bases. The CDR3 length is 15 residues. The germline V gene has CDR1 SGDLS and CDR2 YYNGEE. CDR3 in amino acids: CASSVQGASGNAIYF. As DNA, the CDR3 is TGTGCCAGCAGCGTACAGGGGGCGTCGGGAAACGCCATATATTTT.

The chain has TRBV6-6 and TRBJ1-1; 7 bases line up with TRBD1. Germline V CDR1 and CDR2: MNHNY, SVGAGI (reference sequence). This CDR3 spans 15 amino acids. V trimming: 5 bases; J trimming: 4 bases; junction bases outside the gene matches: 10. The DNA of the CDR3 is TGTGCCAGCAGTACTAGACAGGGTGTAGGCACTGAAGCTTTCTTT. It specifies CASSTRQGVGTEAFF.